Below are 5 T cell receptor beta chains sequenced from a single sample in a study of blood T cell repertoires in COVID-19. TCRdb's copy holds only in-frame clones and misses some; the assay was immunoSEQ multiplex PCR. The table has 250,000 or so clones, 88% seen once; the top ten hold around 3.1%. The sequencing input was PBMCs or T cells enriched from blood (not recorded which). These receptors all come from a woman aged 40 to 49 who had been exposed to COVID-19.

The chain has TRBV6-5 and TRBJ1-6, with D maybe TRBD1 (6 bases). V was clipped by 9 bases and J by 9 bases, with 15 bases between them. This CDR3 is 13 amino acids long. Germline-derived CDR1 and CDR2 are MNHEY and SVGAGI. The chain's CDR3 is CARRGGLISPLHF. CDR3 in DNA: TGTGCCAGGCGCGGGGGCCTCATTTCACCCCTCCACTTT.

V is TRBV27 and J is TRBJ1-1; the D is unclear. Trimming took off 3 bases at V and 3 bases at J, with 8 bases between the two ends. The germline V gene has CDR1 MNHEY and CDR2 SMNVEV (reference sequence). This CDR3 spans 13 amino acids. The CDR3 spells CASSFYADTEAFF. CDR3 sequence (DNA): TGTGCCAGCAGTTTCTATGCCGACACTGAAGCTTTCTTT.

The chain couples TRBV10-3 to TRBJ2-7; 7 bases match TRBD1. CDR1 and CDR2 from the germline V gene are ENHRY and SYGVKD. The CDR3 length is 13 residues. V gave up 10 bases and J gave up 0 bases; unmatched junction bases: 6. The CDR3 bases are TGTGCCACCCGGGACAGACTCTCCTACGAGCAGTACGTC. Its translation is CATRDRLSYEQYV.

The chain employs TRBV2 and TRBJ2-3, with 7 positions matching TRBD2. The V gene's germline CDR1 is SNHLY and CDR2 FYNNEI. Trimming at V came to 7 bases and at J to 0 bases, leaving 13 bases not matched to a gene. The CDR3 covers 17 residues. CDR3 coding DNA: TGTGCCAGCATGCCTGCGGGAGTAGTCCCTAGCACAGATACGCAGTATTTT. Amino acids: CASMPAGVVPSTDTQYF.

This chain links TRBV7-9 with TRBJ1-6; no firm D call. The CDR3 totals 15 residues. Germline V gives CDR1 SEHNR, CDR2 FQNEAQ (reference sequence). Between the trimmed V and J ends, which lost 4 bases and 11 bases, there was a span of 18 bases. DNA of the CDR3: TGTGCCAGCAGCTGGGGAGGCGATCCCAAGGCACCCCTCCACTTT. Its translation: CASSWGGDPKAPLHF. The full variable domain, with the rest looked up from reference TRBV7-9 and TRBJ1-6, is DTGVSQNPRHKITKRGQNVTFRCDPISEHNRLYWYRQTLGQGPEFLTYFQNEAQLEKSRLLSDRFSAERPKGSFSTLEIQRTEQGDSAMYLCASSWGGDPKAPLHFGNGTRLTVT.